A single sample is the source of the 30 T cell receptor beta chains below, sequenced in a study of T cell repertoires in cytomegalovirus infection. These receptors lack a known antigen. Via MiXCR, TCRdb re-called the reads, giving one row per CDR3 protein. The profile shows 650,000 to 850,000 distinct CDR3 sequences, 25% to 35% of them singletons. Source: cultured CD8+ T cells from PBMCs, taken from culture after CMV antigen stimulation. These receptors were collected from a human donor in good health (CMV status not recorded). Some clones in this sample may be carry-over from other donors' samples.

This clonotype appeared many times. The junction departs from germline at one end; a sequencing error may be responsible. The chain uses TRBV5-6 and TRBJ2-4, with D maybe TRBD2 (6 bases). Germline-derived CDR1 and CDR2 are SGHDT and YYEEEE. The CDR3 extends over 12 amino acids. CDR3 sequence (DNA): TGTGCCAGCAGTTTGGGGGGAAACATTCAGTACTTC. Protein: CASSLGGNIQYF.

V gene TRBV6-2 or TRBV6-3 combines with J gene TRBJ1-5; D is possibly TRBD1 (6 bases). The CDR3 contains 14 residues. In germline, CDR1 is MNHEY, CDR2 SVGEGT. V dropped 2 bases and J dropped 7 bases, with 12 bases sitting between them. CDR3 region: CASSYRGFGQPQHF. The CDR3 DNA sequence: TGTGCCAGCAGTTACAGGGGGTTCGGCCAGCCCCAGCATTTT.

The sample holds many counts of this clonotype. The CDR3 nucleotides read TGTGCCAGCAGCCCAATGGGGGCTAGCGGGGGGGACCGAAGCTACAATGAGCAGTTCTTC. This codes for CASSPMGASGGDRSYNEQFF. V and J are TRBV7-2 and TRBJ2-1; 12 bases line up with TRBD2. The CDR3 loop spans 20 amino acids. Per germline, CDR1 SGHTA and CDR2 FQGNSA. The junction had 17 bases not matched to a gene; V was cut back by 5 bases and J by 3 bases.

This sequence joins TRBV11-3 and TRBJ1-1; the D is unclear. Germline V gene lookup returns CDR1 SGHNT and CDR2 YENEEA. CDR3 length equals 13 residues. Trimming left V 5 bases short and J 4 bases short, with 11 bases between. The CDR3 DNA is TGTGCCAGCAGCCCCCTAAACGGCACTGAAGCTTTCTTT. Protein product: CASSPLNGTEAFF.

This clonotype came up a few times. The rearrangement links TRBV10-3 to TRBJ2-7; D perhaps matches TRBD2 (5 bases). Germline lookup yields CDR1 ENHRY and CDR2 SYGVKD. The CDR3 consists of 14 residues. V was trimmed by 1 base and J by 0 bases, leaving 7 bases between them. CDR3 sequence reads: CAISELAGSYEQYF. CDR3 DNA: TGTGCCATCAGTGAGTTGGCGGGCTCCTACGAGCAGTACTTC.

In this sample, this clonotype turned up many times. The chain combines TRBV7-6 with TRBJ1-5; D is unresolved. From germline, CDR1 is SGHVS and CDR2 FNYEAQ. The CDR3 runs to 13 residues. The germline V and J ends were trimmed by 4 bases and 6 bases, with 10 bases remaining between them. The CDR3 loop reads CASSSRLGQPQHF. The CDR3 DNA reads as TGTGCCAGCAGCTCCCGGCTCGGTCAGCCCCAGCATTTT.

The CDR3 nucleotides are TGCAGTGCTAGAGATCTGGCCGCCGTGAGCTCCTATAATTCACCCCTCCACTTT. Translating it yields CSARDLAAVSSYNSPLHF. The chain employs TRBV20-1 and TRBJ1-6; D unclear. The germline gives CDR1 DFQATT, CDR2 SNEGSKA (reference sequence). The CDR3 sequence is 18 residues long. V was cut by 0 bases and J by 0 bases, with 15 bases left in between.

In this sample, this clonotype turned up once. This chain joins TRBV27 and TRBJ2-5; 7 nucleotides agree with TRBD1. The germline V gene has CDR1 MNHEY and CDR2 SMNVEV (reference sequence). J was trimmed by 9 bases and V by 3 bases; bases with no gene match: 7. This CDR3 is built from 13 residues. CDR3 in DNA: TGTGCCAGCAGTTTGGGACAGAACTCAGCCCAGTACTTC. Its protein product is CASSLGQNSAQYF.

The chain combines TRBV20-1 with TRBJ2-7; the D is unclear. V was clipped by 1 base and J by 1 base, with 8 bases between them. This CDR3 comprises 13 residues. Germline V CDR1 and CDR2: DFQATT, SNEGSKA (reference sequence). The CDR3 DNA is TGCAGTGCTAGAGGAGCGAGTTCCTACGAGCAGTACGTC. Its protein product is CSARGASSYEQYV.

About this clonotype itself: A junction boundary mismatches the germline segment, possibly from a read error. V gene TRBV7-6 combines with J gene TRBJ2-1; D not resolved. The germline V gene has CDR1 SGHVS and CDR2 FNYEAQ. The CDR3 extends over 13 amino acids. CDR3 sequence: CASSLTPGNEQFF. CDR3 coding DNA: TGTGCTAGCAGCTTAACTCCCGGCAATGAGCAGTTCTTC.

V usage is TRBV25-1 and J usage is TRBJ1-4; D is ambiguous. CDR1 MGHDK and CDR2 SYGVNS come from the germline V gene. The V end was cut by 2 bases, the J end by 5 bases, with 6 bases between. The CDR3 spans 13 residues. Here the CDR3 reads CASSERLNEKLFF. Written as DNA, the CDR3 is TGTGCCAGCAGTGAACGACTAAATGAAAAACTGTTTTTT.

This clonotype was picked up a small number of times. This chain links TRBV7-2 with TRBJ1-2; D ambiguous. V was trimmed by 1 base and J by 4 bases, leaving 7 bases between them. From germline, CDR1 is SGHTA and CDR2 FQGNSA. The CDR3 runs to 13 residues. CDR3 protein: CASSLGMFYGYTF. The DNA for the CDR3 is TGTGCCAGCAGCTTAGGAATGTTCTATGGCTACACCTTC.

Ten or more counts support this clonotype. V and J are TRBV7-2 and TRBJ1-1; D gene unclear. In germline, CDR1 is SGHTA, CDR2 FQGNSA. This CDR3 is 16 amino acids long. V was shortened by 1 base and J by 1 base, with 13 bases between the two germline ends. The CDR3 bases are TGTGCCAGCAGCTTAGATGCGGACGGAGGGAACACTGAAGCTTTCTTT. Its protein is CASSLDADGGNTEAFF.

This clonotype was found many times. The chain combines TRBV7-2 with TRBJ2-3; D possibly matches TRBD1 or TRBD2 (5 bases each). The germline V and J ends were trimmed by 3 bases and 6 bases, with 22 bases remaining between them. The CDR3 spans 17 residues. Germline-derived CDR1 and CDR2 are SGHTA and FQGNSA. As DNA, the CDR3 is TGTGCCAGCAGCTTGAGGCCCGGGACCCCAGAGGTGGATACGCAGTATTTT. This codes for CASSLRPGTPEVDTQYF.

V gene TRBV7-9 combines with J gene TRBJ1-5, with 7 bases aligning to TRBD1. This CDR3 comprises 17 residues. Germline CDR1 SEHNR, CDR2 FQNEAQ (reference sequence). V shed 5 bases, J shed 4 bases, and the junction held 14 bases outside the gene matches. CDR3 bases: TGTGCCAGCAGCCAAGTAGGGGGAGGGGGCCAAAATCAGCCCCAGCATTTT. It translates to CASSQVGGGGQNQPQHF.

This clonotype was detected a few times. The rearrangement joins TRBV5-5 to TRBJ2-1, with TRBD1 identical over 9 bases. Germline lookup yields CDR1 SGHKS and CDR2 YYEKEE (reference sequence). With 2 bases clipped from V and 8 bases from J, the junction kept 5 bases outside the gene matches. The CDR3 is 14 amino acids. The CDR3 loop is CASSLRDRVDEQFF. The CDR3 DNA sequence: TGTGCCAGCAGCTTACGGGACAGGGTGGATGAGCAGTTCTTC.

This clonotype was counted ten times or more. The chain carries TRBV27 and TRBJ1-5; TRBD1 matches at 8 bases. Per the germline V gene, CDR1 is MNHEY and CDR2 is SMNVEV (reference sequence). The V gene end was trimmed by 4 bases and the J gene end by 4 bases; junction bases not matched to a gene: 3. The CDR3 runs to 14 residues. The CDR3 here is CASSSGGRNQPQHF. The CDR3 nucleotides are TGTGCCAGCAGTTCAGGGGGCCGAAATCAGCCCCAGCATTTT.

The chain carries TRBV4-1 and TRBJ2-6; perhaps TRBD1 as D (5 bases). In germline, CDR1 is MGHRA, CDR2 YSYEKL. Trimming stripped 1 base from V and 0 bases from J, with 16 bases between. The CDR3 runs to 19 residues. DNA of the CDR3: TGCGCCAGCAGCCAAGGGCCTGGCAGGGTCTACTCTGGGGCCAACGTCCTGACTTTC. It yields the protein CASSQGPGRVYSGANVLTF.

The V gene is TRBV27, the J gene TRBJ2-1; 9 positions agree with TRBD2. In germline, CDR1 is MNHEY, CDR2 SMNVEV (reference sequence). The CDR3 consists of 16 residues. Trimming cost V 6 bases and J 0 bases; bases outside gene matches: 6. Here the CDR3 DNA reads TGTGCCAGCAGCACCGGGACTAGCTTCTCCTACAATGAGCAGTTCTTC. This gives the protein CASSTGTSFSYNEQFF.

This clonotype appeared a few times. The V gene is TRBV14, the J gene TRBJ1-4, with D possibly matching TRBD1 (5 bases). Germline V lookup: CDR1 SGHDN, CDR2 FVKESK. This CDR3 has 14 amino acids. Trimming left V 4 bases short and J 5 bases short, with 11 bases between. CDR3 coding DNA: TGTGCCAGCAGCCCCTGGGGACGAAATGAAAAACTGTTTTTT. This codes for CASSPWGRNEKLFF.

The CDR3 here is CASSSPRGGRTGELFF. CDR3 in DNA: TGTGCCAGCAGTTCCCCCCGAGGGGGTCGCACCGGGGAGCTGTTTTTT. This chain uses TRBV6-2 or TRBV6-3 with TRBJ2-2; D may be TRBD1 (6 bases). With 4 bases removed from V and 4 bases from J, the gap between germline ends came to 16 bases. Germline CDR1 and CDR2: MNHEY and SVGEGT. The CDR3 loop spans 16 amino acids.

CDR3 in amino acids: CASSTDPALAFF. The CDR3 DNA reads as TGTGCCAGCAGTACGGATCCGGCTTTGGCTTTCTTT. This chain links TRBV6-2 or TRBV6-3 with TRBJ1-1; no definite D call. Germline V gene data show CDR1 as MNHEY and CDR2 as SVGEGT. The CDR3 length is 12 residues. V lost 5 bases and J 11 bases, leaving 15 bases between the germline ends.

This clonotype was seen many times. This chain links TRBV7-6 with TRBJ1-1; possible D gene TRBD1, 5 bases. The CDR3 has 15 residues. CDR1 and CDR2 from the germline V gene are SGHVS and FNYEAQ. V lost 1 base to trimming and J lost 4 bases, with 13 bases between them. CDR3 protein: CASSLGRGAFTEAFF. CDR3 nucleotide sequence: TGTGCCAGCAGCTTAGGAAGAGGGGCCTTCACTGAAGCTTTCTTT.

The genes are TRBV7-8 and TRBJ2-5, with 9 bases matching TRBD2. Looked up from germline, CDR1 is SGHVS and CDR2 is FQNEAQ. Trimming cost V 2 bases and J 4 bases; bases outside gene matches: 8. This CDR3 is 16 amino acids long. For the CDR3, the DNA is TGTGCCAGCAGCTTACTTGGCGGGGGGGCCATAGAGACCCAGTACTTC. As protein: CASSLLGGGAIETQYF.

This chain joins TRBV6-2 or TRBV6-3 and TRBJ2-7; 8 bases align to TRBD1. The CDR3 spans 13 residues. V trimming: 6 bases; J trimming: 2 bases; junction bases outside the gene matches: 3. In germline, CDR1 is MNHEY, CDR2 SVGEGT. CDR3 sequence (DNA): TGTGCCAGCAGGGGACAGGCGACCTACGAGCAGTACTTC. It is translated as CASRGQATYEQYF.

This clonotype was recorded many times. The V gene is TRBV28, the J gene TRBJ1-2, with a weak D call TRBD1 (5 bases). The germline V and J ends were trimmed by 10 bases and 5 bases, with 17 bases remaining between them. Germline lookup yields CDR1 MDHEN and CDR2 SYDVKM. The CDR3 has 13 amino acids. The CDR3: CAIGDVLGYGYTF. The CDR3 bases are TGTGCCATCGGGGACGTGCTAGGTTATGGCTACACCTTC.

This clonotype was seen repeatedly, ten times or more. The chain uses TRBV7-6 and TRBJ2-1; TRBD1 matches at 12 bases. The junction had 6 bases not matched to a gene; V was cut back by 8 bases and J by 10 bases. The length of the CDR3 is 13 residues. The germline V gene has CDR1 SGHVS and CDR2 FNYEAQ. CDR3 nucleotide sequence: TGTGCCAGCGGGACAGGGGGCCACTCGGAGCAGTTCTTC. It encodes CASGTGGHSEQFF.

There are many counts of this clonotype. V usage is TRBV7-2 and J usage is TRBJ2-2, with a weak D call TRBD1 (6 bases). The V gene's germline CDR1 is SGHTA and CDR2 FQGNSA. This CDR3 spans 17 amino acids. Trimming removed 5 bases from V and 4 bases from J, with 20 bases in between. CDR3 in amino acids: CASSPLPGAGSTGELFF. DNA for the CDR3: TGTGCCAGCAGCCCTCTTCCAGGGGCTGGTAGCACCGGGGAGCTGTTTTTT. The complete variable domain, with remaining parts taken from reference TRBV7-2 and TRBJ2-2, reads GAGVSQSPSNKVTEKGKDVELRCDPISGHTALYWYRQSLGQGLEFLIYFQGNSAPDKSGLPSDRFSAERTGGSVSTLTIQRTQQEDSAVYLCASSPLPGAGSTGELFFGEGSRLTVL.

This clonotype appeared a few times. The V gene is TRBV6-5, the J gene TRBJ2-5; no firm D call. The CDR3 has 14 residues. Trimming stripped 7 bases from V and 1 base from J, with 13 bases between. In germline, CDR1 is MNHEY, CDR2 SVGAGI. CDR3 loop: CASKWAESQETQYF. The CDR3 nucleotides read TGTGCCAGCAAATGGGCAGAGAGCCAAGAGACCCAGTACTTC.

The V gene is TRBV5-5, the J gene TRBJ1-4, with 9 bases matching TRBD1. CDR3 length: 17 amino acids. In germline, CDR1 is SGHKS, CDR2 YYEKEE (reference sequence). V was clipped by 4 bases and J by 0 bases; unmatched bases: 7. The DNA for the CDR3 is TGTGCCAGCAGCGACGACAGGGGGGTAGCAACTAATGAAAAACTGTTTTTT. This encodes CASSDDRGVATNEKLFF.